The T cell receptor (beta chain) under discussion was sequenced for a study of early stage breast cancer tumors (dated by TCRdb to between 2016 and 2019). As for the study more broadly: Of the roughly 15 invasive breast tumors, some twelve were found to be estrogen receptor-positive, progesterone receptor-positive and HER2-negative. About 70% of the 12 ER+/PR+/HER2- tumors were invasive ductal carcinomas, while the other four were invasive lobular carcinomas. On average, each sample had approximately 9.2-fold read coverage. Across all samples, some 2.8 million templates representing roughly 1 million unique clonotypes were detected.

Each sample was amplified in two independent genomic DNA replicates, using about 0.45 ug for blood and around 1.5 ug for tumor or normal breast. TCRB sequencing of genomic DNA was carried out with the ImmunoSeq Intro kit according to the manufacturer's instructions. Multiplex PCR was run for 31 cycles using proprietary primers and spike-in control sequences for absolute quantification. Single-end 150-bp reads were used to sequence an 87-bp fragment spanning the CDR3 plus the flanking V and J genes. Each lane of an Illumina MiSeq running version 3.0 chemistry carried seven multiplexed samples, with two replicates apiece. The paper's data handling went like this. Raw data were processed by the vendor's proprietary pipeline, with both replicates merged into one result per sample. Clonotypes were defined as productive rearrangements sharing the V-gene family, CDR3 amino acid sequence and J-gene segment. Clonality was calculated as 1 minus the normalized Shannon entropy (Pielou evenness) of TCRB abundances. To estimate T cell density, the total number of templates was divided by the input cell count, which was inferred from how much DNA went in. Recon was used with default parameters to estimate total repertoire diversity and clonality. A clonotype counted as tumor-enriched if its abundance in tumor exceeded 0.1% and was at least 32-fold higher than its abundance in normal breast. TCRdb holds this immuneACCESS table with in-frame rearrangements only. Some clones are missing; in checked studies, unresolved V genes explain under half, and the rest has no known cause. V and J calls and clone size are those listed in that table; D and trimming were worked out from the DNA. The sample yields tens of thousands of clones; around 75% were counted once. Jointly, the top ten make up over 9% of the sample.

Overall study results and their limits: Tumors showed roughly 2.3-fold higher T cell density and higher clonality than adjacent normal breast tissue. Enriched TCRB sequences shared across patients were found to be mostly commonly generated sequences that were unlikely to play an important role in the tumor microenvironment. Repertoires from blood resembled normal breast more closely than tumor, and using blood as a reference for each tissue separated tumor from normal in 14 of 16 patients. The small cohort size prevented analysis by tumor subtype. Bulk genomic DNA sequencing of unsorted cells missed chain pairing and functional markers such as CD4, CD8 and FOXP3.

Remarks on this clone: Its antigen is not yet known. It has no much larger one-base neighbor in the sample; base qualities were not kept.

V lost 6 bases and J lost 0 bases, and the count of bases not matched to a germline gene is 3. The germline V gene (reference sequence) specifies LNHDA as CDR1 and SQIVND as CDR2. The CDR3 runs 15 amino acids, cysteine and phenylalanine included. Solely the CDR3 DNA is kept, with 45 bases framed from the first base. Dicing about 19-50 mg of tumor tissue typically gave a DNA yield of more than 3 ug. The study profiled bulk TCR beta-chain repertoires in matched peripheral blood, tumor and adjacent normal breast tissue taken from about 15 patients with early-stage breast cancer. After resection, tumor tissue identified by eye was cut out and put into prechilled RNAlater. A TissueLyser II was used to homogenize diced tumor tissue (roughly 20-55 mg) in RLTplus buffer containing beta-mercaptoethanol and antifoaming agent. The Qiagen AllPrep DNA/RNA Mini kit was used for genomic DNA extraction.

Input material: breast tumor tissue. The origin of this receptor is a person aged 25 to 39 with breast cancer. Recombination linked TRBV19 to TRBJ2-7; TRBD2 matches 12 bases in the middle. The nucleotides are TGTGCCAGTAGGGCGACTAGCGGGAGCTCCTACGAGCAGTACTTC. Translated, this is CASRATSGSSYEQYF.